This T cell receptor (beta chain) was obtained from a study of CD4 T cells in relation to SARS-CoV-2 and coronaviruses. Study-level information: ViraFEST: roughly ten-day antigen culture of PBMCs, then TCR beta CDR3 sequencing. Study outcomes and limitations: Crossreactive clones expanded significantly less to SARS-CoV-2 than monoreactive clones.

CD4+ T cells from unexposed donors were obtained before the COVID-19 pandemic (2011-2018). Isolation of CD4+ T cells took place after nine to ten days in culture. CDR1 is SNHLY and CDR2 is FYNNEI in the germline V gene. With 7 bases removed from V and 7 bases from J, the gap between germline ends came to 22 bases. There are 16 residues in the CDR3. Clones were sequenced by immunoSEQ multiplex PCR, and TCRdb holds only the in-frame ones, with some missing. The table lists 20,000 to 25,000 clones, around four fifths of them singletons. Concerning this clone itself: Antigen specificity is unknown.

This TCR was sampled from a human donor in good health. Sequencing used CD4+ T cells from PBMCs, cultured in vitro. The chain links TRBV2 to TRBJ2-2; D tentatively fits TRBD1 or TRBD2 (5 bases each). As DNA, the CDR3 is TGTGCCAGCACGGGGCCTCAGGGAAGTTATGGCGGGGAGCTGTTTTTT. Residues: CASTGPQGSYGGELFF.